This TCR beta chain was sequenced for a study of siplizumab effects on memory and regulatory T cells. Study-wide points: Greater diversity than memory cells seemed evident in naive T cells, which also appeared to be major alloresponse contributors.

A remark on this clone: Its target is not known.

The CDR3 has 15 amino acids. Germline loops: CDR1 SEHNR, CDR2 FQNEAQ (reference sequence). Trimming pared 5 bases from V and 1 base from J, leaving 13 bases between. The table came from immunoSEQ multiplex PCR; TCRdb's copy has only in-frame clones and leaves some out. The sample holds approximately 100,000 clones, 94% seen once. The rearrangement joins TRBV7-9 to TRBJ2-3, with TRBD1 as a possible D gene (5 bases). What was sequenced was Tregs sorted from blood. This sequence was found in a human donor in good health. This CDR3 reads CASSRQLWGTDTQYF. In DNA form, the CDR3 reads TGTGCCAGCAGCCGACAGCTTTGGGGCACAGATACGCAGTATTTT. The variable domain in full, completed from reference TRBV7-9 and TRBJ2-3, reads DTGVSQNPRHKITKRGQNVTFRCDPISEHNRLYWYRQTLGQGPEFLTYFQNEAQLEKSRLLSDRFSAERPKGSFSTLEIQRTEQGDSAMYLCASSRQLWGTDTQYFGPGTRLTVL.